This paragraph covers one T cell receptor (beta chain) sequence. Its target is not known. Other DNA sequences in the sample encode the same CDR3. Sequencing used immunoSEQ multiplex PCR; TCRdb keeps in-frame clones, though not all of them. Of about 960,000 clones listed, less than 85% were seen once; the top ten hold nearly 1.5%. This entry comes from a study of shared clonotypes between healthy human individuals. On the study more broadly: Those who served as donors were a couple of women and three men between the ages of 18 and 49. The study's findings and limits: Only blood underwent sampling, and tissue repertoires likely differ. Between a handful of donors, naive CD4 clonotypes were shared at a level of about 5%.

Trimming removed 0 bases from V and 1 base from J, with 6 bases in between. CDR1 and CDR2 (germline): GTSNPN, SVGIG (reference sequence). The CDR3 runs 13 residues. Healthy HIV-negative adults with no recent acute infections or vaccinations were recruited as donors. What was sequenced was memory CD4+ T cells sorted from blood. Subset given: CD45RA-negative fraction. This rearrangement joins TRBV30 to TRBJ1-1; D remains ambiguous. This sequence originates from a man between 18 and 35 years old in good health. The CDR3 region is CAWSVRENTEAFF. Here the CDR3 DNA reads TGTGCCTGGAGTGTACGAGAGAACACTGAAGCTTTCTTT. Together with reference TRBV30 and TRBJ1-1, the CDR3 gives the full variable domain: SQTIHQWPATLVQPVGSPLSLECTVEGTSNPNLYWYRQAAGRGLQLLFYSVGIGQISSEVPQNLSASRPQDRQFILSSKKLLLSDSGFYLCAWSVRENTEAFFGQGTRLTVV.